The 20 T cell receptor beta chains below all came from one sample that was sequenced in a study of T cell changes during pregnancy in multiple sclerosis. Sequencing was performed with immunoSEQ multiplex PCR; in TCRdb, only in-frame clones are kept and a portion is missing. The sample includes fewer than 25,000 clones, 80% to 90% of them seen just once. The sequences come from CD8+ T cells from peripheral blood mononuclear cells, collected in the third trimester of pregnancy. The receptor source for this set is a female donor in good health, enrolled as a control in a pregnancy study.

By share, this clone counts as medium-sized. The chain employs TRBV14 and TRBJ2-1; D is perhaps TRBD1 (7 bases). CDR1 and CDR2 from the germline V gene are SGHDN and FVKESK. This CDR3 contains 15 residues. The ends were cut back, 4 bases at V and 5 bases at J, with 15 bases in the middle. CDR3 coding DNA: TGTGCCAGCAGCCGGGACAGACTAGTCGACAATGAGCAGTTCTTC. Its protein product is CASSRDRLVDNEQFF.

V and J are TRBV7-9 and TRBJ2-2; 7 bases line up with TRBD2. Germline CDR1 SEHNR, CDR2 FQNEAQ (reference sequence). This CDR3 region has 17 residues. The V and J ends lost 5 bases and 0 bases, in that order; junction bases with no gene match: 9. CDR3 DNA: TGTGCCAGCAGCCCGCCGGGGGGTCTGACGAACACCGGGGAGCTGTTTTTT. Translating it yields CASSPPGGLTNTGELFF. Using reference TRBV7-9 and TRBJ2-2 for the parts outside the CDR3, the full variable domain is DTGVSQNPRHKITKRGQNVTFRCDPISEHNRLYWYRQTLGQGPEFLTYFQNEAQLEKSRLLSDRFSAERPKGSFSTLEIQRTEQGDSAMYLCASSPPGGLTNTGELFFGEGSRLTVL.

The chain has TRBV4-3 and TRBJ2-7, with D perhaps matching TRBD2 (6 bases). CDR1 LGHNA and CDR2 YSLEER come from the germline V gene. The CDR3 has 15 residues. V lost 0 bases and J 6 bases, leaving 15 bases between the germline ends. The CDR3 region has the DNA TGCGCCAGCAGCCAAGATCTGGGGGGAGTACGCGAGCAGTACTTC. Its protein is CASSQDLGGVREQYF.

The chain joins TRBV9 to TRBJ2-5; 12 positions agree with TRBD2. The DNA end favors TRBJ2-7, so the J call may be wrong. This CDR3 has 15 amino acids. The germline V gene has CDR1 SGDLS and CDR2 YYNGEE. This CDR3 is CASSVGLAGAYEQYF. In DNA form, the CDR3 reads TGTGCCAGCAGCGTAGGACTAGCGGGGGCCTACGAGCAGTACTTC.

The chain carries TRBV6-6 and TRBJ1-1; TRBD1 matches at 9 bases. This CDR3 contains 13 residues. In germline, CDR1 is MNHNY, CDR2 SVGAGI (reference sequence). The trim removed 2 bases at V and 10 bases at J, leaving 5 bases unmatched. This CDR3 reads CASSYGDRDVAFF. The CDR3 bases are TGTGCCAGCAGTTACGGGGACAGGGACGTAGCTTTCTTT.

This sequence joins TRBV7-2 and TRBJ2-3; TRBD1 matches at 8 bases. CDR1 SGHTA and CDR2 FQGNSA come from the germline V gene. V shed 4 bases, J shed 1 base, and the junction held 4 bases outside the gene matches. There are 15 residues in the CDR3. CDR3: CASSYQGARTDTQYF. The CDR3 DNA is TGTGCCAGCAGCTACCAGGGGGCACGCACAGATACGCAGTATTTT.

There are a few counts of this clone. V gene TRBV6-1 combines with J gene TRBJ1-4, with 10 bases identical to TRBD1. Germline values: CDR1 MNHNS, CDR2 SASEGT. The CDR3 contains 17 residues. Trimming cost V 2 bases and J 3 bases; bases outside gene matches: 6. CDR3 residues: CASSEWDRGESNEKLFF. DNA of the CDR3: TGTGCCAGCAGTGAATGGGACAGGGGAGAGTCTAATGAAAAACTGTTTTTT.

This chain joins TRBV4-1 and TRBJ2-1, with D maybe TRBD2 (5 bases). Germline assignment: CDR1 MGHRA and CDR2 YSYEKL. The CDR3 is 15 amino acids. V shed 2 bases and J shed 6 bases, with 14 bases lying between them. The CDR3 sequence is CASSQTSSLFNEQFF. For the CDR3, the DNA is TGCGCCAGCAGCCAAACTAGTTCCCTTTTCAATGAGCAGTTCTTC.

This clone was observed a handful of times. CDR3 in amino acids: CASSSPTGVPGYTF. CDR3 DNA sequence: TGTGCCAGCAGTTCTCCTACAGGGGTTCCTGGCTACACCTTC. This sequence joins TRBV6-5 and TRBJ1-2; 7 positions agree with TRBD1. Germline trimming cut 4 bases from V and 7 bases from J; bases unmatched to any gene: 9. This CDR3 has 14 residues. The germline gives CDR1 MNHEY, CDR2 SVGAGI.

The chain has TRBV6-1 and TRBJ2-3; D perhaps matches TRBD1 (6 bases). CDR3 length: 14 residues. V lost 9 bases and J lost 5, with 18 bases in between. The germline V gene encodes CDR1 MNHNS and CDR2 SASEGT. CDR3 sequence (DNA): TGTGCCAGTTCCTGGGGACACCCCGGAGATACGCAGTATTTT. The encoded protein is CASSWGHPGDTQYF.

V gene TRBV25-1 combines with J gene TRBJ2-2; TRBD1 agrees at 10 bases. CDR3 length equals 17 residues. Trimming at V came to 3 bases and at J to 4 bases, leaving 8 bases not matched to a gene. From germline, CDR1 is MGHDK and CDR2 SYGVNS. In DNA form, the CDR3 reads TGTGCCAGCAGTGAGCGGTTCGGACAGGGGGGCACCGGGGAGCTGTTTTTT. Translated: CASSERFGQGGTGELFF.

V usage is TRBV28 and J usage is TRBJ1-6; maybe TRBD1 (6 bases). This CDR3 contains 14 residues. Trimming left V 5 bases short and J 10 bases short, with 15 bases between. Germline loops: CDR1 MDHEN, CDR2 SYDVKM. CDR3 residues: CASSATGLVSPLHF. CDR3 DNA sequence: TGTGCCAGCAGTGCCACAGGGTTGGTCTCACCCCTCCACTTT.

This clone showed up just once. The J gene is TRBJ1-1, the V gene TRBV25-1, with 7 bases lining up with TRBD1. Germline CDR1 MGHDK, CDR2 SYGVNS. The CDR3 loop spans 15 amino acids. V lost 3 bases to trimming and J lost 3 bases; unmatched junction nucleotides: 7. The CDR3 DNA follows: TGTGCCAGCAGTGAGACAGGGAGTCACCACACTGAAGCTTTCTTT. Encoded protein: CASSETGSHHTEAFF.

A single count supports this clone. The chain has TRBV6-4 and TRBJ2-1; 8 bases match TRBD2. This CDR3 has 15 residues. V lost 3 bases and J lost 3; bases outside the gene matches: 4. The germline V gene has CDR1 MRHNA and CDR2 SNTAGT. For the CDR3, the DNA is TGTGCCAGCAGTGAAGTAGCGGGGTACTACAATGAGCAGTTCTTC. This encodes CASSEVAGYYNEQFF.

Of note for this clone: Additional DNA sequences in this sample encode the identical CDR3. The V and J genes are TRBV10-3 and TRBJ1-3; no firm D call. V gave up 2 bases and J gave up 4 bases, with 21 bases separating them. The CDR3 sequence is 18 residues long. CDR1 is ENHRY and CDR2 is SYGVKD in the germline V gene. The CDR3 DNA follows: TGTGCCATCAGTGAGCCAGGCGCCCTCTTCCTCTCCGGAAACACCATATATTTT. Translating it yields CAISEPGALFLSGNTIYF.

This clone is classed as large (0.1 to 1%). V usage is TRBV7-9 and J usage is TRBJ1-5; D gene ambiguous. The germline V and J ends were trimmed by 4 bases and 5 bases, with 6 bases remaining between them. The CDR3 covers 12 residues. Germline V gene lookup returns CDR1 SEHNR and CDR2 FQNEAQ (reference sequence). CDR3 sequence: CASSYWHQPQHF. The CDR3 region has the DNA TGTGCCAGCAGCTATTGGCATCAGCCCCAGCATTTT.

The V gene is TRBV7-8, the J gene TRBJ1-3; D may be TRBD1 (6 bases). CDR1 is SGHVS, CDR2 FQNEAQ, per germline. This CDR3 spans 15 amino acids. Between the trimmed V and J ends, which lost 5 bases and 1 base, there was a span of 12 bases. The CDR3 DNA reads TGTGCCAGCAGCCCCCGGACAGAATCTGGAAACACCATATATTTT. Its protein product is CASSPRTESGNTIYF.

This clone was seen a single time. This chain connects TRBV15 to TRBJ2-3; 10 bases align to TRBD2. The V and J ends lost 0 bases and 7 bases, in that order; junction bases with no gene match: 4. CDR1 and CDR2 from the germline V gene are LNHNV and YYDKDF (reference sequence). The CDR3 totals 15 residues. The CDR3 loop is CATSREASGGYTQYF. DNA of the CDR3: TGTGCCACCAGCAGAGAGGCTAGCGGGGGATATACGCAGTATTTT.

CDR3 DNA sequence: TGTGCCAGCAGTGCATCAAATGTCCCCCGGGACAGGGTCCACGAGCAGTACTTC. The encoded protein is CASSASNVPRDRVHEQYF. The V call is TRBV6-1, the J call TRBJ2-7; TRBD1 matches 9 bases. The length of the CDR3 is 18 residues. V dropped 4 bases and J dropped 5; count of bases not matched to a gene: 18. Germline loops: CDR1 MNHNS, CDR2 SASEGT.

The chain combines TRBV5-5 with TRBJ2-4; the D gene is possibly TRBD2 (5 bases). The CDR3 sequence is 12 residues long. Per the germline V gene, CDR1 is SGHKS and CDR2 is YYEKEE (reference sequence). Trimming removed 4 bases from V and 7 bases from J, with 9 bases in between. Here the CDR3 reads CASSLGENIQYF. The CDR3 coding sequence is TGTGCCAGCAGCCTTGGGGAGAACATTCAGTACTTC.